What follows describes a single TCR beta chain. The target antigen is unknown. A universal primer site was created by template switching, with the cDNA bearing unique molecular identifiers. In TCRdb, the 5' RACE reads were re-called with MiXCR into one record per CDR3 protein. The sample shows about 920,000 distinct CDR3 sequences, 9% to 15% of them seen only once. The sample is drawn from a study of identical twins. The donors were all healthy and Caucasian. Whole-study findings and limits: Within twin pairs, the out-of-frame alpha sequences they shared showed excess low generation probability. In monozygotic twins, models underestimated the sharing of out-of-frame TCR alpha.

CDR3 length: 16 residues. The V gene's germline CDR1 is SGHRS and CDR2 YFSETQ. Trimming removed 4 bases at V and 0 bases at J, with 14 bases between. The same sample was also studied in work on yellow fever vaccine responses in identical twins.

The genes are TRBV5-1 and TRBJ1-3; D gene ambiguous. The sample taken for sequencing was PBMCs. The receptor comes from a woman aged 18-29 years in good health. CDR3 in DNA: TGCGCCAGCAGCACCTGGACGGCAGACTCTGGAAACACCATATATTTT. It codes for CASSTWTADSGNTIYF.